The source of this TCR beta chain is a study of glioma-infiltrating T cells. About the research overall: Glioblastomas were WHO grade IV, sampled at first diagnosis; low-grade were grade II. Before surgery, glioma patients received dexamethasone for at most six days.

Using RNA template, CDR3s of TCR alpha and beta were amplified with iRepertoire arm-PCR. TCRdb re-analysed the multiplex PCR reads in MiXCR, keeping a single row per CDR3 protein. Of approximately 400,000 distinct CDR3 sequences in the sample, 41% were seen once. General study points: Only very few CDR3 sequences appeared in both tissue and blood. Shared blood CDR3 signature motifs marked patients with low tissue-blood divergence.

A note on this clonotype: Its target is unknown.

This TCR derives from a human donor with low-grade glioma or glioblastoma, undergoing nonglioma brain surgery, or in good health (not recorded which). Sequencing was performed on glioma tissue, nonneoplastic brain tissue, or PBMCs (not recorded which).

DNA of the CDR3: TGTGCCAGCAGCTCCTTAACTAGCGGGAGAATAATTGGGGAGCTGTTTTTT. Translation gives CASSSLTSGRIIGELFF. The chain recombines TRBV11-2 with TRBJ2-2, with 11 nucleotides matching TRBD2. V shed 4 bases, J shed 8 bases, and the junction held 12 bases outside the gene matches. The length of the CDR3 is 17 residues. The germline V gene encodes CDR1 SGHAT and CDR2 FQNNGV. Using reference TRBV11-2 and TRBJ2-2 for the parts outside the CDR3, the full variable domain is EAGVAQSPRYKIIEKRQSVAFWCNPISGHATLYWYQQILGQGPKLLIQFQNNGVVDDSQLPKDRFSAERLKGVDSTLKIQPAKLEDSAVYLCASSSLTSGRIIGELFFGEGSRLTVL.